Reported below is one T cell receptor beta chain. In this sample, this clonotype turned up once. Its target antigen remains unknown. A far larger clone is off by one base, so a read error is likely. This record belongs to a study of molecular identifiers for immune sequencing clone quantification (dated by TCRdb to 2017 to 2018). Looking at the study overall: In a replicate experiment, RNA from around 20,000 or 100,000 naive CD8 T cells was split into five aliquots, four of which were sequenced. The study was a methods study using CD8 T cells to benchmark molecular-identifier clustering-based TCR repertoire sequencing (MIDCIRS) and TCR RNA copy counting.

Naive CD8 T cell libraries were made from 20,000 to 1,000,000 sorted cells using 10%, 30% or 50% of purified RNA. Naive CD8 T cells were FACS-sorted as CD8+CD4-CCR7+CD45RA+ on a BD FACSAria II into RLT Plus buffer. To test detection sensitivity, Jurkat RNA equal to around 10 TCR copies was added to samples of about 20,000-1,000,000 naive CD8 T cells. Enrichment of CD8 T cells was performed with RosetteSep CD8+ T Cell Enrichment Cocktail and Ficoll-Paque, after which ACK red cell lysis was carried out. The CDR3 spans 11 residues, from the cysteine through the phenylalanine. The entry retains the CDR3 DNA only, 33 bases that are in frame from base 1. For CDR1 and CDR2, the germline V gene lists SGHRS and YFSETQ. The library was obtained by PCR. The instrument was a NextSeq 500. Bulk TCR libraries were made following a previously described method, with the TCR primers given in Table S5. Total RNA was purified with the Qiagen AllPrep DNA/RNA kit. Before analysis, reads from multiple sequencing runs of the same library were pooled. The paper's data handling went like this. Reads were retained only if an exact TCR constant sequence was present, and the retained reads were trimmed to 150 nt and grouped according to their 12-nt molecular barcodes. Within each barcode group, reads were sub-clustered at a 15% Levenshtein threshold, and quality-weighted consensus sequences were built per RNA molecule. Non-functional sequences were removed, as were lower-count sequences one edit away from another. Based on a fit of two negative binomial distributions, barcode sub-clusters having less than 20% of the maximum read count were discarded. TCRdb reanalyzed the raw reads on its own, using fastp at Q25 for trimming and MiXCR for clone calling, and kept in-frame beta chains. Entries are consolidated by CDR3 protein sequence, retaining the most common genes and DNA. In this record, the V and J calls reflect TCRdb's handling and not the investigators' own analysis. The sample table shows hundreds of thousands of distinct CDR3 sequences, and about 25% are seen once. The ten largest clones capture 0.78% of the sample.

General findings and caveats noted by the study authors: In CMV-specific effector cells, clones with more than 20 RNA copies contained over 98% of molecules, whereas in naive cells such clones contained under 1% of molecules. When barcode sub-clustering was omitted, TCR diversity was inflated by chimeric consensus sequences, with chimeras reaching as high as 47%. Identical TCR molecules sharing a barcode could cause highly expanded clone sizes to be underestimated. Around 2.9 recovered TCR RNA copies per cell were obtained by modeling, versus roughly 9.7 by digital PCR, implying a capture efficiency of 25% to 30%. Spiked-in Jurkat TCR RNA equivalent to a single cell was reported to be detectable even among approximately 1 million naive CD8 T cells. The naive libraries included spiked-in Jurkat TCR RNA (around 10 copies' worth), and this RNA is not part of the donor repertoire.

This sequence uses TRBV5-1 and TRBJ2-7, with a tentative D gene TRBD2 over 6 matching bases. The sample comprised naive CD8+ T cells from blood, with Jurkat cell RNA spiked in. In light of the paper, this sample's cell subset or site label describes: FACS-sorted CD8+CD4-CCR7+CD45RA+ naive T cells. This receptor was identified in a human donor in good health. Some libraries in this study had Jurkat cell RNA spiked in. CDR3 region: CASGLGLEQYF. The DNA sequence is as follows: TGCGCCAGCGGCTTGGGACTCGAGCAGTACTTC.